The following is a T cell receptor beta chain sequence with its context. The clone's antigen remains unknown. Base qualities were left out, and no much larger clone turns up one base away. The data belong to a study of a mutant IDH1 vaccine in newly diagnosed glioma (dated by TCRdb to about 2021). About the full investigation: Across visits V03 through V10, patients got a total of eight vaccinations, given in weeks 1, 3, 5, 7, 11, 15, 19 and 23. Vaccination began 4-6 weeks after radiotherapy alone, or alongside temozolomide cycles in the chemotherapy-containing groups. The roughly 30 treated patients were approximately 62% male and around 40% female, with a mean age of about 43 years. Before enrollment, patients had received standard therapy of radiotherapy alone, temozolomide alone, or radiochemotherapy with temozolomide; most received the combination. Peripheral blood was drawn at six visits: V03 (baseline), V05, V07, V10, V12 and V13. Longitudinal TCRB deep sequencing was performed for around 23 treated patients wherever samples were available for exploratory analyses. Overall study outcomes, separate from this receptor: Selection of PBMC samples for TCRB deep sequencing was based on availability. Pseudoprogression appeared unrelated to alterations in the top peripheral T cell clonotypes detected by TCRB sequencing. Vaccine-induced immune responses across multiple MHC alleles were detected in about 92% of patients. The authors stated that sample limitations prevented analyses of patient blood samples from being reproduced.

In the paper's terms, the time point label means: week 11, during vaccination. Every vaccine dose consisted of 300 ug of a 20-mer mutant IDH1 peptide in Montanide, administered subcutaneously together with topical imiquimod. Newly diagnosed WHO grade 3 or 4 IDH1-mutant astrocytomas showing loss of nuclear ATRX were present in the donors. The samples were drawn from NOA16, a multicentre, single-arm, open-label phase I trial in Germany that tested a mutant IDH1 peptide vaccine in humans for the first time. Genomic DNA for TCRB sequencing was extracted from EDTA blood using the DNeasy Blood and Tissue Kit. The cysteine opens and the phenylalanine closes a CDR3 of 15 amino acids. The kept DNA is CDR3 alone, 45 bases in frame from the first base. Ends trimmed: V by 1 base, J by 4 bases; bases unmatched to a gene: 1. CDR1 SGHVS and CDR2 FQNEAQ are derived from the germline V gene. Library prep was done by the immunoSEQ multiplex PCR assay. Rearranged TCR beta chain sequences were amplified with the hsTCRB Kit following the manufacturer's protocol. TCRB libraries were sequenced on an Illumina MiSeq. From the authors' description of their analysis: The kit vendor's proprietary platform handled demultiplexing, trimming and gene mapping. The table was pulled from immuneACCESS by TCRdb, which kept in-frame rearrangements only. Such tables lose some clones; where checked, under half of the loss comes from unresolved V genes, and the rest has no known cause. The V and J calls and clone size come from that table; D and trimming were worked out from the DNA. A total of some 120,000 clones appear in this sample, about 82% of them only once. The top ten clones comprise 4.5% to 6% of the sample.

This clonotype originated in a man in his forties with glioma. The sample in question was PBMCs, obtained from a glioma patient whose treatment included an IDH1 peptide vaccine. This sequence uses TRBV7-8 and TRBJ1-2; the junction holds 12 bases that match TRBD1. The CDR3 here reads CASSLGDRGPYGYTF. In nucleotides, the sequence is TGTGCCAGCAGCTTAGGGGACAGGGGGCCCTATGGCTACACCTTC.